This T cell receptor beta chain was identified during a study of CD8+CD57+ T cells in acquired aplastic anemia. Study information: An average of roughly 2.9 ug of DNA was obtained from sorted CD4+ and CD8+ cells. Study outcomes and limitations: The number of CD8+ CDR3 sequences shared by patients and controls was around 30.

Ten or more counts support this clonotype. Its antigen is unknown. With 5 bases removed from V and 8 bases from J, the gap between germline ends came to 13 bases. This CDR3 has 14 amino acids. For CDR3 and TCR beta VDJ profiling, genomic DNA was the template used. TCRdb reprocessed the reads via MiXCR and lists one record per CDR3 protein. The sample lists about 180,000 distinct CDR3 sequences; under 55% were seen once. Specimen: sorted CD4+, CD8+, or CD8+CD57+ T cells (not recorded which) from PBMCs. The V gene is TRBV12-3 or TRBV12-4, the J gene TRBJ1-6; D uncertain. This TCR was sampled from a human donor in good health. CDR3 in DNA: TGTGCCAGCAGTGGCCCGGTGGAACATTCACCCCTCCACTTT. Amino acids: CASSGPVEHSPLHF.